This TCR beta chain was found in a study of cytomegalovirus exposure and HLA in healthy donors. Background on the study: One earlier analysis, a look at 150 million to 200 million T cells, found approximately 120 million unique TCR beta sequences. Study outcomes and limitations: In vitro data verified three CMV-associated chains as specific for CMV antigens. Many donors carried some public TCRs, although rarity characterized most TCR sequences.

Vbeta (60) and Jbeta (13) primers were used in the PCR. The protocol was immunoSEQ multiplex PCR, while the TCRdb copy is restricted to in-frame clones and leaves out a portion. Altogether roughly 84,000 clones are present, approximately 80% being singletons, with the ten largest covering roughly an eighth. Concerning this clone: Its antigen is currently unknown.

Germline V CDR1 and CDR2: SEHNR, FQNEAQ (reference sequence). V gave up 3 bases and J gave up 8 bases; unmatched junction bases: 6. The CDR3 extends over 14 amino acids. The gene calls are TRBV7-9 and TRBJ1-4; 7 bases fit TRBD1. The specimen sequenced was PBMCs. The sequence came from a human donor in good health. The CDR3 region is CASSFDRDREKLFF. For the CDR3, the DNA is TGTGCCAGCAGCTTCGACAGGGATAGAGAAAAACTGTTTTTT.